This TCR beta chain was obtained from a study of T cell responses to AZD1222 COVID-19 vaccine (dated by TCRdb to the early 2020s). Context from the whole study: A total of 230 to 250 trial participants underwent TCR sequencing, of whom about 200 received two doses of AZD1222 and about 26 received two doses of the MenACWY control vaccine. Trial participants were enrolled by age into subgroups of 18-55, 56-69 and 70-plus years, and 148, 28 and 57 TCR-sequenced participants, respectively, were included in these subgroups.

The CDR3 regions of human TCRbeta chains were subjected to immunosequencing. The published analysis was carried out like this. Repertoire TCRs were checked for matches against a reference library of SARS-CoV-2-specific TCRs that had been generated using the MIRA antigen-specificity platform. Breadth meant the fraction of unique TCRs that were SARS-CoV-2-associated, whereas depth meant the fraction of total T cells that were SARS-CoV-2-associated. Using the MIRA data, each spike-specific TCR was assigned both to the spike region to which the TCR was reactive and to a CD4 or CD8 class. Log10-transformed breadth and depth values were compared by one-way ANOVA with Sidak's multiple comparisons tests. TCRdb re-hosts the immuneACCESS table, in-frame sequences only. Its copies lack some clones; in the studies checked, an unresolved V gene accounts for under half of them, and the cause for the rest is not known. The V and J calls and clone size are taken from that table; D and trimming were inferred from the DNA. This sample gives about 210,000 clones in total; around 94% of them show up just once. Of the sample, 1.7% falls within the top ten clones.

General conclusions and limits of the study: A significant rise in spike-specific TCR breadth and depth was observed after two AZD1222 doses relative to day 0 and relative to MenACWY recipients. Participants were mostly white British and included more females than males, and it was suggested by the authors that clonal diversity may have been underestimated. Reportedly, almost half of the unique spike-specific TCRs recognized epitopes lying outside the regions that are mutated in the B.1.351 and B.1.1.7 variants. Conclusions about previously exposed vaccinees are limited because only a handful of AZD1222 recipients were SARS-CoV-2 seropositive at baseline. The 56-69-year group was small, and its depth increase did not reach significance, likely because of low power. Because no day 14 peak-response samples were available, repertoires were characterized only after the peak T cell response. The whole spike protein was spanned by vaccine-associated CD4 TCRs, and dominant responses were seen in regions 160-218 and 743-854.

A word on this clone: The specificity of this receptor is unknown. No much larger clonotype is one base removed from it; base qualities were not supplied.

Germline trimming amounts to 7 bases on V and 4 bases on J, with 4 as the count of junction bases outside the gene matches. The CDR3 has 13 amino acids, counting the end cysteine and phenylalanine. Only the CDR3 DNA stays, 39 bases, in frame from base 1. The germline V gene supplies CDR1 MNHEY and CDR2 SVGAGI. What this sample's time point label stands for: about 28 days (+/-7) after the second vaccine dose. Sample treatment or condition, as interpreted from the label and publication: meningococcal conjugate vaccine given as trial control. The vaccinee samples were drawn from two UK trials, COV001 and COV002, one of which was a single-blind randomized controlled phase 2/3 trial testing AZD1222 (ChAdOx1 nCoV-19) in healthy adults. For TCRbeta chain sequencing, PBMC samples from trial participants were taken at day 0 and at day 28 after the second dose.

The receptor's source is an adult who received the MenACWY meningococcal vaccine as a control. The chain uses TRBV6-5 and TRBJ1-3; 7 central nucleotides agree with TRBD1. Sequenced here: peripheral blood, sampled 28 days after the second dose of the MenACWY control vaccine. DNA sequence: TGTGCCAGCACGAGACAGGGAGGAAACACCATATATTTT. Translation gives CASTRQGGNTIYF.